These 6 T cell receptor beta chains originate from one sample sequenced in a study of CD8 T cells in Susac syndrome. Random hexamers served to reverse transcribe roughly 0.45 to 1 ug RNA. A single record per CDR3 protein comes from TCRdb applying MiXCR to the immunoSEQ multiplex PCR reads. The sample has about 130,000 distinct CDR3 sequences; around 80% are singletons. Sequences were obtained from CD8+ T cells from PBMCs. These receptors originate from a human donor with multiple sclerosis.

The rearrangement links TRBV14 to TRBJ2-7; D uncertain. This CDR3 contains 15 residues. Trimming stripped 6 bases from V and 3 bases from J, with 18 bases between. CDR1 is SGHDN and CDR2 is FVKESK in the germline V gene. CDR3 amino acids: CASSPSLSRSYEQYV. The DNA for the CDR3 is TGTGCCAGCAGTCCAAGTCTCTCCAGAAGCTACGAGCAGTACGTC.

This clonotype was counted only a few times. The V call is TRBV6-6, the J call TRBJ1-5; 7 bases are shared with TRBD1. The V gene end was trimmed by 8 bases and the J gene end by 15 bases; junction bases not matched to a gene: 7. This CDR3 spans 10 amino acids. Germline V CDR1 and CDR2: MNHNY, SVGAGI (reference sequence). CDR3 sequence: CASWGDSLHF. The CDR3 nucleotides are TGTGCCAGCTGGGGGGACAGTCTGCATTTT.

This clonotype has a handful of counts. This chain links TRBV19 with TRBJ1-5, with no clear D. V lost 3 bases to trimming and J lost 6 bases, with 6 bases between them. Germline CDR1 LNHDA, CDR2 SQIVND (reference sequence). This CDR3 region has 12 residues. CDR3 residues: CASSIGFQPQHF. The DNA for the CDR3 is TGTGCCAGTAGTATCGGATTTCAGCCCCAGCATTTT.

DNA for the CDR3: TGCAGTGCCGACCCCGACTTAACCGGGGAGCTGTTTTTT. Translation gives CSADPDLTGELFF. The J gene is TRBJ2-2, the V gene TRBV20-1; no definite D call. CDR1 is DFQATT and CDR2 is SNEGSKA in the germline V gene (reference sequence). This CDR3 contains 13 residues. V was pared by 6 bases and J by 5 bases, with 13 bases between.

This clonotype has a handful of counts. CDR3 DNA: TGTGCCAGCAGTAAAGGGACAGGGGGTACCACCGGGGAGCTGTTTTTT. Translated, it gives CASSKGTGGTTGELFF. This chain links TRBV6-1 with TRBJ2-2; 11 nucleotides agree with TRBD1. The CDR3 extends over 16 amino acids. CDR1 MNHNS and CDR2 SASEGT come from the germline V gene. V lost 5 bases and J lost 4; bases outside the gene matches: 6.

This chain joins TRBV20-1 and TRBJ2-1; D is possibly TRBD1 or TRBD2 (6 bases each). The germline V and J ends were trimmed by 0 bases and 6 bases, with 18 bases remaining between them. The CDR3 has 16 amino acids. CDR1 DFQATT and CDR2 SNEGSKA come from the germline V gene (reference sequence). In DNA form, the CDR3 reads TGCAGTGCTAGAGAATTATCAGGGGTGGGGGGCAATGAGCAGTTCTTC. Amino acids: CSARELSGVGGNEQFF.